This T cell receptor beta chain is from a study of blood T cell repertoires in COVID-19. Study as a whole: PBMCs, B-cell-depleted T cells, or T cells were the source of the cDNA or gDNA that made up the material.

V was pared by 2 bases and J by 0 bases, with 11 bases between. The CDR3 is made up of 15 amino acids. Germline lookup yields CDR1 MGHRA and CDR2 YSYEKL. The protocol was immunoSEQ multiplex PCR, while the TCRdb copy is restricted to in-frame clones and leaves out a portion. The table records 150,000 to 200,000 clones, about 87% of them present only once. This chain links TRBV4-1 with TRBJ2-7; D is unresolved. The TCR originated in a woman in her forties or fifties with acute or convalescent COVID-19. Source material: peripheral blood. CDR3 sequence (DNA): TGCGCCAGCAGCCAATTCCCCGAGAGCTCCTACGAGCAGTACTTC. Its translation is CASSQFPESSYEQYF.